Below, one TCR beta chain is given with its context. Antigen unknown. This sample is drawn from a study of vaccination and CD4 T cells after COVID-19. The wider study: Convalescent persons amounted to six males plus four females, two of whom were Hispanic. The study, taken as a whole, reports: Convalescent patients had a median approximately 83% of reactive clones appearing only post-vaccination.

Described treatment: roughly 11-day PBMC culture with coronavirus spike peptide pools or control peptides (ViraFEST assay). Following expansion of antigen-specific T cells with peptide pools, ViraFEST then sequenced TCRs. CD4+ T cells that had been cultured provided DNA sequenced with the Oncomine TCR Beta short-read assay. Genomic DNA was isolated from cultured CD4+ T cells. TCRdb ran MiXCR on the PCR reads and lists one entry per CDR3 protein. The table lists fewer than 14,000 distinct CDR3 sequences, roughly 40% of them singletons, with about 9.9% in the top ten. The receptor was isolated from a human donor who had recovered from COVID-19. The specimen comprised CD4+ T cells from blood, cultured in vitro, sampled after SARS-CoV-2 vaccination.

CDR3 nucleotides: TGTGCCAGCAGCTCAGGGACAGGGGGTATCAATCAGCCCCAGCATTTT. Amino acid sequence: CASSSGTGGINQPQHF. The chain recombines TRBV7-9 with TRBJ1-5, with 11 nucleotides matching TRBD1. Germline trimming cut 4 bases from V and 3 bases from J; bases unmatched to any gene: 5. Germline-derived CDR1 and CDR2 are SEHNR and FQNEAQ (reference sequence). The length of the CDR3 is 16 residues. Full variable domain (outside the CDR3, taken from reference TRBV7-9 and TRBJ1-5): DTGVSQNPRHKITKRGQNVTFRCDPISEHNRLYWYRQTLGQGPEFLTYFQNEAQLEKSRLLSDRFSAERPKGSFSTLEIQRTEQGDSAMYLCASSSGTGGINQPQHFGDGTRLSIL.